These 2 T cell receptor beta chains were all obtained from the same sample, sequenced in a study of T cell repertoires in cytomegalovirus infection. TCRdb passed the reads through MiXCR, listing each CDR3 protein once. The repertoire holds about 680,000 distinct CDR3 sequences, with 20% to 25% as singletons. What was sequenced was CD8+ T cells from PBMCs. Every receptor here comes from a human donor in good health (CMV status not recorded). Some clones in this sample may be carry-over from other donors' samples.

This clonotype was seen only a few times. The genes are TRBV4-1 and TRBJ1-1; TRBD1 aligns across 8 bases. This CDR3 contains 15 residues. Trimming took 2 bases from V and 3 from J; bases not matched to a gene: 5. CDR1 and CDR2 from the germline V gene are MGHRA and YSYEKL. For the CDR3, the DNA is TGCGCCAGCAGCCAACAACAGGGGGGGGACACTGAAGCTTTCTTT. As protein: CASSQQQGGDTEAFF.

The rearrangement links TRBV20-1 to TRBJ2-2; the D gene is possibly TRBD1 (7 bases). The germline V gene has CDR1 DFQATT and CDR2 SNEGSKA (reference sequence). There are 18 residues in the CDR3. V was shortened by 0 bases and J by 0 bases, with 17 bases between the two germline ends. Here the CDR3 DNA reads TGCAGTGCTAGAGACTCCAGGGGGGAACGAACGAACACCGGGGAGCTGTTTTTT. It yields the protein CSARDSRGERTNTGELFF.